These 16 T cell receptor beta chains were all obtained from the same sample, sequenced in a study of blood T cell repertoires in COVID-19. Here immunoSEQ multiplex PCR was the method, and the copy in TCRdb shows in-frame clones only, minus some. This sample yields 55,000 to 65,000 clones, of which 87% are seen a single time; 5.1% belongs to the top ten. The material sequenced was peripheral blood. The origin of the receptors is a man older than 75 in a cohort sampled during active COVID-19.

The chain recombines TRBV18 with TRBJ1-1; tentative D call: TRBD1 (6 bases). CDR1 and CDR2 from the germline V gene are KGHSH and LQKENI. The CDR3 spans 15 residues. The V gene lost 4 bases and the J gene lost 0 bases, with 12 bases spanning the gap. The CDR3 reads CASSLSGQLNTEAFF. In DNA form, the CDR3 reads TGTGCCAGCTCACTATCCGGACAGTTGAACACTGAAGCTTTCTTT.

The rearrangement links TRBV2 to TRBJ2-7; 7 nucleotides match TRBD2. The germline V gene has CDR1 SNHLY and CDR2 FYNNEI. The J segment lost 0 bases and the V segment lost 6 bases, leaving 8 bases of the junction unmatched. The CDR3 covers 15 residues. As DNA, the CDR3 is TGTGCCAGCAGGCTAGCGGCCTCCAGCTCCTACGAGCAGTACTTC. Translation gives CASRLAASSSYEQYF.

This sequence joins TRBV12-3 or TRBV12-4 and TRBJ2-1, with 8 bases matching TRBD2. This CDR3 region has 13 residues. With V trimmed by 8 bases and J by 8 bases, 8 bases remained unmatched. Here the CDR3 reads CASCGGRMDEQFF. CDR3 coding DNA: TGTGCCAGCTGCGGGGGGCGCATGGATGAGCAGTTCTTC.

The chain uses TRBV6-5 and TRBJ1-1; 8 bases match TRBD1. Germline-derived CDR1 and CDR2 are MNHEY and SVGAGI. V trimming: 7 bases; J trimming: 0 bases; junction bases outside the gene matches: 7. The CDR3 is made up of 15 amino acids. The CDR3 region has the DNA TGTGCCAGCATGCTGGACAGGGCCATGAACACTGAAGCTTTCTTT. Translating it yields CASMLDRAMNTEAFF.

V gene TRBV19 combines with J gene TRBJ1-2; D perhaps matches TRBD1 (6 bases). Trimming pared 3 bases from V and 4 bases from J, leaving 15 bases between. There are 15 residues in the CDR3. The germline V gene has CDR1 LNHDA and CDR2 SQIVND (reference sequence). The CDR3 loop is CASSMSGGVGYGYTF. In DNA, the CDR3 is TGTGCCAGTAGTATGTCTGGGGGCGTAGGCTATGGCTACACCTTC.

This chain connects TRBV4-1 to TRBJ2-3; TRBD1 aligns across 9 bases. Germline-derived CDR1 and CDR2 are MGHRA and YSYEKL. Trimming took 4 bases from V and 2 from J; bases not matched to a gene: 7. The CDR3 is 16 amino acids. The CDR3 region is CASSRGTGRYTDTQYF. In nucleotides, the CDR3 is TGCGCCAGCAGCCGAGGGACAGGGAGATACACAGATACGCAGTATTTT.

The chain has TRBV27 and TRBJ1-2, with D hard to call. Germline V gives CDR1 MNHEY, CDR2 SMNVEV (reference sequence). Trimming shortened V by 3 bases and J by 4 bases, and 18 bases separated the two germline ends. This CDR3 contains 16 residues. The CDR3 reads CASSLGLPRHGYGYTF. The CDR3 bases are TGTGCCAGCAGTTTGGGTTTACCCAGGCACGGCTATGGCTACACCTTC.

V and J are TRBV5-1 and TRBJ2-3; D call uncertain. The CDR3 has 14 amino acids. Between the trimmed V and J ends, which lost 0 bases and 1 base, there was a span of 6 bases. Germline V CDR1 and CDR2: SGHRS, YFSETQ. CDR3 loop: CASSLGPGTDTQYF. CDR3 in DNA: TGCGCCAGCAGCTTGGGTCCCGGCACAGATACGCAGTATTTT. Together with reference TRBV5-1 and TRBJ2-3, the CDR3 gives the full variable domain: KAGVTQTPRYLIKTRGQQVTLSCSPISGHRSVSWYQQTPGQGLQFLFEYFSETQRNKGNFPGRFSGRQFSNSRSEMNVSTLELGDSALYLCASSLGPGTDTQYFGPGTRLTVL.

CDR3 sequence reads: CASSYLTYDRAYGYTF. CDR3 sequence (DNA): TGTGCCAGCAGTTACCTTACCTACGACAGGGCATATGGCTACACCTTC. V and J are TRBV6-6 and TRBJ1-2; 7 nucleotides agree with TRBD1. Germline CDR1 reads MNHNY; CDR2 reads SVGAGI (reference sequence). After removal of 2 bases from V and 5 bases from J, the junction contained 11 bases not matched to a gene. This CDR3 contains 16 residues.

The chain employs TRBV3-1 (or the pseudogene TRBV3-2) and TRBJ2-2; 10 nucleotides agree with TRBD2. This CDR3 region has 16 residues. Germline loops: CDR1 LGHDT, CDR2 YNNKEL (reference sequence). Unmatched junction bases numbered 4, after V lost 0 bases and J lost 6 bases. The CDR3 DNA reads TGTGCCAGCAGCCAAGAAAAGCGGGAGGGCCCCGGGGAGCTGTTTTTT. Protein product: CASSQEKREGPGELFF.

As to this clone: At the DNA level, this CDR3 is encoded by other sequences in the same sample as well. The genes are TRBV19 and TRBJ2-5; D remains unclear. This CDR3 is built from 11 residues. Germline CDR1 is LNHDA and CDR2 is SQIVND (reference sequence). Trimming pared 3 bases from V and 4 bases from J, leaving 3 bases between. In DNA, the CDR3 is TGTGCCAGTAGTATCCGAGAGACCCAGTACTTC. It codes for CASSIRETQYF.

The chain couples TRBV10-3 to TRBJ1-5; 7 positions agree with TRBD1. Trimming removed 2 bases from V and 3 bases from J; junction bases left unmatched: 4. This CDR3 is 15 amino acids long. Germline V lookup: CDR1 ENHRY, CDR2 SYGVKD. In nucleotides, the CDR3 is TGTGCCATCAGTGAGGGCAGGGGGAACAATCAGCCCCAGCATTTT. Amino acid sequence: CAISEGRGNNQPQHF.

The V call is TRBV28, the J call TRBJ2-1, with 8 positions matching TRBD1. Germline lookup yields CDR1 MDHEN and CDR2 SYDVKM. This CDR3 is 13 amino acids long. The trim removed 6 bases at V and 9 bases at J, leaving 7 bases unmatched. CDR3 bases: TGTGCCAGCAGCAGACAGGGGTCGGGTGAGCAGTTCTTC. It encodes CASSRQGSGEQFF.

The V call is TRBV7-2, the J call TRBJ2-5; 9 nucleotides match TRBD2. Germline V gene data show CDR1 as SGHTA and CDR2 as FQGNSA. The CDR3 spans 18 residues. After removal of 1 base from V and 5 bases from J, the junction contained 14 bases not matched to a gene. CDR3 loop: CASSLGLAGLFGRETQYF. Written as DNA, the CDR3 is TGTGCCAGCAGCTTAGGGCTAGCGGGGCTCTTCGGGCGGGAGACCCAGTACTTC. The full variable domain, rest sourced from reference TRBV7-2 and TRBJ2-5, is GAGVSQSPSNKVTEKGKDVELRCDPISGHTALYWYRQSLGQGLEFLIYFQGNSAPDKSGLPSDRFSAERTGGSVSTLTIQRTQQEDSAVYLCASSLGLAGLFGRETQYFGPGTRLLVL.

V is TRBV10-3 and J is TRBJ2-2; 8 bases are shared with TRBD1. Unmatched junction bases numbered 10, after V lost 2 bases and J lost 5 bases. The CDR3 is made up of 17 amino acids. Germline CDR1 ENHRY, CDR2 SYGVKD. This CDR3 reads CAISEPRQGIGTGELFF. CDR3 nucleotide sequence: TGTGCCATCAGTGAGCCGAGACAGGGGATTGGAACCGGGGAGCTGTTTTTT.

The chain carries TRBV4-1 and TRBJ1-1; TRBD1 is a possible D gene (6 bases). Trimming removed 2 bases from V and 4 bases from J, with 11 bases in between. There are 14 residues in the CDR3. Germline assignment: CDR1 MGHRA and CDR2 YSYEKL. The CDR3 sequence: CASSQPTGGTEAFF. The CDR3 nucleotides read TGCGCCAGCAGCCAACCGACAGGAGGCACTGAAGCTTTCTTT.